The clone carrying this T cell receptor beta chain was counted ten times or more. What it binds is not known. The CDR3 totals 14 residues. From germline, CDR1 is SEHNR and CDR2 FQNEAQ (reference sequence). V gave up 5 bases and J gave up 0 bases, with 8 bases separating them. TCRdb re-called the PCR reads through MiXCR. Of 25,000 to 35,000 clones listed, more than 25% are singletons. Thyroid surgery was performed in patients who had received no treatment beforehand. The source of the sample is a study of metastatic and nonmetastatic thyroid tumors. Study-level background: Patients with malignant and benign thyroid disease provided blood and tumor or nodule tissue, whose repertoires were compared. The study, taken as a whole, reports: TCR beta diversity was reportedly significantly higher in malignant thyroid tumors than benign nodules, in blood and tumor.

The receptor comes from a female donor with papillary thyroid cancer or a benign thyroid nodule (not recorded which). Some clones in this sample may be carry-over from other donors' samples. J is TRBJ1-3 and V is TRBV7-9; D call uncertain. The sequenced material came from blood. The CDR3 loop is CASSPQSSGNTIYF. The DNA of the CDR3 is TGTGCCAGCAGCCCACAGTCCTCTGGAAACACCATATATTTT. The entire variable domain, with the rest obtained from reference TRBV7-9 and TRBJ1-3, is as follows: DTGVSQNPRHKITKRGQNVTFRCDPISEHNRLYWYRQTLGQGPEFLTYFQNEAQLEKSRLLSDRFSAERPKGSFSTLEIQRTEQGDSAMYLCASSPQSSGNTIYFGEGSWLTVV.